These T cell receptor beta chains were read from a single sample in a study of TIL therapy for anti-PD-1-resistant metastatic lung cancer. Method: immunoSEQ multiplex PCR; TCRdb's copy keeps in-frame clones and lacks some. The data hold roughly 6,300 clones, with 66% observed a single time. Material: tumor tissue, obtained at baseline. These receptors were taken from a person aged 25 to 80 with non-small cell lung cancer. CDR3s include the opening cysteine and the closing phenylalanine or tryptophan. The D gene is left open where the match is weak. Clone size is given for some rows only: seen once, a few or many times, or a class if the clone is expanded.

>.|TRBJ2-7|.|TRBV30
TGTGCCTGGAGTGACACCGGGACTGGAGCCTACGAGCAGTACTTC
CAWSDTGTGAYEQYF
>.|TRBJ1-5|TRBD1|TRBV6-1
TGTGCCAGCAGTGACCCGAAAGGGGACAGGGGAAATCAGCCCCAGCATTTT
CASSDPKGDRGNQPQHF
>medium-sized|TRBJ1-1|.|TRBV10-2
TGCGCCAGCAGTGAGTGGGGAGGGGCCGGGGTCACTGAAGCTTTCTTT
CASSEWGGAGVTEAFF
>.|TRBJ1-5|TRBD1|TRBV7-2
TGTGCCAGCAGCTCACAGGGGTCCTTGCAGCCCCAGCATTTT
CASSSQGSLQPQHF
>medium-sized|TRBJ1-1|.|TRBV2
TGTGCCAGCAGATTTACATTGAACACTGAAGCTTTCTTT
CASRFTLNTEAFF
>.|TRBJ1-3|.|TRBV2
TGTGCCAGCAGTGAAGCGGCAGGGTCCTCTGGAAACACCATATATTTT
CASSEAAGSSGNTIYF
>.|TRBJ2-1|TRBD1|TRBV7-9
TGTGCCAGCAGCTCCAGGGGGCTGCCCAGGTCCAATGAGCAGTTCTTC
CASSSRGLPRSNEQFF
>.|TRBJ2-3|.|TRBV6-5
TGTGCCAGCAGTTCATGGGACCCAGATACGCAGTATTTT
CASSSWDPDTQYF
>.|TRBJ2-3|.|TRBV9
TGTGCCAGCAGCGTTAGGGACGAGGGCACAGATACGCAGTATTTT
CASSVRDEGTDTQYF
>.|TRBJ2-1|.|TRBV3-1/TRBV3-2
TGTGCCAGCAGCAAGGGAGGTCCTTACAATGAGCAGTTCTTC
CASSKGGPYNEQFF
>.|TRBJ2-3|.|TRBV5-6
TGTGCCAGCAGCTATGGAGATACGCAGTATTTT
CASSYGDTQYF
>.|TRBJ2-5|.|TRBV6-2/TRBV6-3
TGTGCCAGCAGTAGGGGACGGCAAGAGACCCAGTACTTC
CASSRGRQETQYF
>.|TRBJ2-3|TRBD2|TRBV4-1
TGCGCCAGCAGCCAAGATACTAGCGGGGATACGCAGTATTTT
CASSQDTSGDTQYF
>few|TRBJ2-5|TRBD1|TRBV5-6
TGTGCCAGCAGCTTGGTACAGGGGCTCCAAGAGACCCAGTACTTC
CASSLVQGLQETQYF
>.|TRBJ1-2|.|TRBV6-5
TGTGCCAGCCACCGGGGAACATTTAACTATGGCTACACCTTC
CASHRGTFNYGYTF
>.|TRBJ2-1|.|TRBV5-1
TGCGCCAGCAACCCCTTAGGGACCTACAATGAGCAGTTCTTC
CASNPLGTYNEQFF
>.|TRBJ1-5|.|TRBV7-9
TGTGCCAGCAGCCGCGAGGGGGGCGCTGGTCAGCCCCAGCATTTT
CASSREGGAGQPQHF
>medium-sized|TRBJ1-6|TRBD1|TRBV19
TGTGCCAGTAGGACAGGGAACTTAGAGTCACCCCTCCACTTT
CASRTGNLESPLHF
>.|TRBJ1-2|.|TRBV20-1
TGCAGTGCTGCCTCGGGATTTGGCTACACCTTC
CSAASGFGYTF
>.|TRBJ2-2|TRBD2|TRBV6-5
TGTGCCAGCAGTTATGCGGGAGGGCTCTTCGGGGAGCTGTTTTTT
CASSYAGGLFGELFF
>once|TRBJ1-5|.|TRBV19
TGTGCCAGTAGTCCCGACTCCCATAGCAATCAGCCCCAGCATTTT
CASSPDSHSNQPQHF
>.|TRBJ1-6|.|TRBV7-6
TGTGCCAGCAGCTTAGGTAATCTTCGAAAAGGGTTCCTCCCCTATAATTCACCCCTCCACTTT
CASSLGNLRKGFLPYNSPLHF
>.|TRBJ1-5|.|TRBV19
TGTGCCAGTAGCCTTTCGGGTTGGGGTTCGCCCCAGCATTTT
CASSLSGWGSPQHF
>.|TRBJ1-4|.|TRBV15
TGTGCCACCAGCAGAGGCCAGGACACTAACACACTAAAGGAAAAACTGTTTTTT
CATSRGQDTNTLKEKLFF
>.|TRBJ2-3|TRBD2|TRBV10-1
TGCGCCAGCAGTGAACGGACTAGCGGGTTAGATACGCAGTATTTT
CASSERTSGLDTQYF
>.|TRBJ2-1|TRBD1|TRBV7-8
TGTGCCAGCAGCTTAGTACAGGGGGCTAGGGGCAATGAGCAGTTCTTC
CASSLVQGARGNEQFF
>few|TRBJ2-3|.|TRBV24-1
TGTGCCACCAGTGATTTGTACGGTGGGGCAGATACGCAGTATTTT
CATSDLYGGADTQYF
>.|TRBJ1-4|.|TRBV30
TGTGCCGTTAGTTCAGCCTCAACTAATGAAAAACTGTTTTTT
CAVSSASTNEKLFF
>.|TRBJ1-3|.|TRBV6-1
TGTGCCAGCAGTGACAGGGTGGAAAACACCATATATTTT
CASSDRVENTIYF
>few|TRBJ1-2|.|TRBV24-1
TGTGCCACCAGCGACTATGGCTACACCTTC
CATSDYGYTF
>.|TRBJ2-1|TRBD1|TRBV5-1
TGCGCCAGCAGCTCCGGGACAGGGGGCAATGAGCAGTTCTTC
CASSSGTGGNEQFF
>once|TRBJ1-4|.|TRBV3-1/TRBV3-2
TGTGCCAGCAGCCAACGAGCAACTAATGAAAAACTGTTTTTT
CASSQRATNEKLFF
>.|TRBJ2-1|TRBD2|TRBV19
TGTGCCAGTAGTATAGATTGGGTTGGAGCGGGGGCCTACAATGAGCAGTTCTTC
CASSIDWVGAGAYNEQFF
>.|TRBJ1-5|.|TRBV5-1
TGCGCCAGCAGCTTGGCCAGGGATCAGCCCCAGCATTTT
CASSLARDQPQHF
>.|TRBJ2-5|.|TRBV20-1
TGCAGTGCTATATATGGGACCCAGTACTTC
CSAIYGTQYF
>.|TRBJ2-5|TRBD2|TRBV19
TGTGCCACCTCTAAGTTAGCGGGGGGCCGGGAGACCCAGTACTTC
CATSKLAGGRETQYF
>.|TRBJ1-2|.|TRBV5-4
TGTGCCAGCAGCTTGACAGGGCCCTATGGCTACACCTTC
CASSLTGPYGYTF
>.|TRBJ1-2|.|TRBV4-3
TGCGCCAGCAGCCAAGGTCCGGTGGGCGCGAGTTCGGGCTACACCTTC
CASSQGPVGASSGYTF
>.|TRBJ1-1|.|TRBV19
TGTGCCAGTACCACTTTGCCGGGGGTTGAAGCTTTCTTT
CASTTLPGVEAFF
>.|TRBJ2-3|.|TRBV20-1
TGCAGTGCTAGTCGTGATTCCGGCACAGATACGCAGTATTTT
CSASRDSGTDTQYF
>.|TRBJ2-2|.|TRBV7-9
TGTGCCAGCAGCTGGGAAGGTCGGTCGGGGGAGCTGTTTTTT
CASSWEGRSGELFF